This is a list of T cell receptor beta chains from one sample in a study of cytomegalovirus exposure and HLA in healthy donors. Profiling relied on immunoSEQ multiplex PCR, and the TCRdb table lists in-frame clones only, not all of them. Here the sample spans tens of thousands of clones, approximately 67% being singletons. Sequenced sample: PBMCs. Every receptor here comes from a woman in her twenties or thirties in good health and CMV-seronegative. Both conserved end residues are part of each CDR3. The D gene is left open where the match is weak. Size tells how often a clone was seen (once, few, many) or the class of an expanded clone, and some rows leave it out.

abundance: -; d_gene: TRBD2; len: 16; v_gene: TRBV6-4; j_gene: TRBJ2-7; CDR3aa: CASSALGSGGPYEQYF; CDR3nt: TGTGCCAGCAGTGCCCTGGGGAGCGGGGGGCCCTACGAGCAGTACTTC
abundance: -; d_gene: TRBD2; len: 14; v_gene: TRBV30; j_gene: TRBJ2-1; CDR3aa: CAWSGTNLGNEQFF; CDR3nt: TGTGCCTGGAGCGGGACTAACCTGGGGAATGAGCAGTTCTTC
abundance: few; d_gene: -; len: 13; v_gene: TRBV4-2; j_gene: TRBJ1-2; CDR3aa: CASSLPAGNGYTF; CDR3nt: TGTGCCAGCAGCTTGCCTGCCGGGAATGGCTACACCTTC
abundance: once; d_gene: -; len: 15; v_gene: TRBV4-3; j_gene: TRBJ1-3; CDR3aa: CASSRKQFSGNTIYF; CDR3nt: TGCGCCAGCAGCCGGAAACAGTTCTCTGGAAACACCATATATTTT
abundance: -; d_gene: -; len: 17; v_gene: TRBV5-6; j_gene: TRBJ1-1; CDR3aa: CASSSNRGGGGGTEAFF; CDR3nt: TGTGCCAGCAGCTCTAACCGGGGGGGAGGGGGGGGCACTGAAGCTTTCTTT
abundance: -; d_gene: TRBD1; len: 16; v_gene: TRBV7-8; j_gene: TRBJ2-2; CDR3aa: CASSLRTGRQTGELFF; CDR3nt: TGTGCCAGCAGCCTCCGGACAGGGAGGCAGACCGGGGAGCTGTTTTTT
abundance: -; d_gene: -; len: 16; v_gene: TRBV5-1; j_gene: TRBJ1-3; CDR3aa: CASSLDSEPSGNTIYF; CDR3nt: TGCGCCAGCAGCTTGGATAGTGAGCCCTCTGGAAACACCATATATTTT
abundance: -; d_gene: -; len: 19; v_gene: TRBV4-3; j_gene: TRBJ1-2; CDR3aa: CASSQVGQGTIHSNYGYTF; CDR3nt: TGCGCCAGCAGCCAAGTTGGTCAGGGAACTATCCACTCTAACTATGGCTACACCTTC
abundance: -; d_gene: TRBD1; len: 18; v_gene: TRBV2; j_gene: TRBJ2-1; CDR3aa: CASSEALQETGGNNEQFF; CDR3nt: TGTGCCAGCAGTGAAGCGCTTCAGGAGACAGGGGGCAACAATGAGCAGTTCTTC
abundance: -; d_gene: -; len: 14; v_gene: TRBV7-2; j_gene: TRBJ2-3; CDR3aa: CASSSDWESDTQYF; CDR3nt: TGTGCCAGCAGCTCCGATTGGGAGTCAGATACGCAGTATTTT
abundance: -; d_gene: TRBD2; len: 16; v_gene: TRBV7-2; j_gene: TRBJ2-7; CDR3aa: CASSLGPVGGGTEQYF; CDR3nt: TGTGCCAGCAGCTTAGGGCCCGTCGGGGGAGGGACCGAGCAGTACTTC
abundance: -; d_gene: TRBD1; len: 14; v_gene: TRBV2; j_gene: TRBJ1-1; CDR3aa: CASSAETGGTEAFF; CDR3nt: TGTGCCAGCAGTGCAGAAACAGGGGGCACTGAAGCTTTCTTT
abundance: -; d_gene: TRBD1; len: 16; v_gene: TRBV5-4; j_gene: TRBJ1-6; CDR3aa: CASSYDRGLNNSPLHF; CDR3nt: TGTGCCAGCAGCTATGACAGGGGGCTGAATAATTCACCCCTCCACTTT
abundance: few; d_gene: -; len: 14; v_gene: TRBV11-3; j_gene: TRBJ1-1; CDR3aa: CASSSGIANTEAFF; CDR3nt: TGTGCCAGCAGCTCGGGTATTGCGAACACTGAAGCTTTCTTT
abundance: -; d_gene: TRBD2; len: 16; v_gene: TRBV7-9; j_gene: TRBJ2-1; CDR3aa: CASSLRSSGGFWEQFF; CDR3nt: TGTGCCAGCAGCTTACGCTCTAGCGGGGGTTTCTGGGAGCAGTTCTTC
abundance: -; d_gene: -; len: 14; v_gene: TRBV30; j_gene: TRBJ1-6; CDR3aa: CAWHPGHGNSPLHF; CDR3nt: TGTGCCTGGCACCCGGGACACGGAAATTCACCCCTCCACTTT
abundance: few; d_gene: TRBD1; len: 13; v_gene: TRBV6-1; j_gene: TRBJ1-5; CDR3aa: CASMDRINQPQHF; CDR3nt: TGTGCCTCGATGGACAGGATCAATCAGCCCCAGCATTTT
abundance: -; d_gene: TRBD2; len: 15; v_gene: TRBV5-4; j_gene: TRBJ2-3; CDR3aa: CASSSSGGAPDTQYF; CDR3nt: TGTGCCAGCAGTTCTAGCGGGGGGGCCCCCGATACGCAGTATTTT
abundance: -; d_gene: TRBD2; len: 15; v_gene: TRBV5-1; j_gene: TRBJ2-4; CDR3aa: CASSLTGGDKNIQYF; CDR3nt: TGCGCCAGCAGCTTGACGGGGGGGGACAAAAACATTCAGTACTTC
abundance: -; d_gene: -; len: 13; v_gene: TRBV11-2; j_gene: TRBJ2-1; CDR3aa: CASSFRSYNEQFF; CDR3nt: TGTGCCAGCAGCTTTAGATCCTACAATGAGCAGTTCTTC
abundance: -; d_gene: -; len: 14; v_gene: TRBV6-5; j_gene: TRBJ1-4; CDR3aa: CASGRPTTNEKLFF; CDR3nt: TGTGCCAGCGGGAGACCGACTACTAATGAAAAACTGTTTTTT
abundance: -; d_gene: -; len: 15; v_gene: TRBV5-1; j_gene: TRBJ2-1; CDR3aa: CASSAGGISYNEQFF; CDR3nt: TGCGCCAGCAGCGCAGGGGGGATCTCCTACAATGAGCAGTTCTTC
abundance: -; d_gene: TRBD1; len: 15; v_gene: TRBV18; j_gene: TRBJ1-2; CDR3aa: CASSPSGQGNYGYTF; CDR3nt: TGTGCCAGCTCACCTTCCGGACAGGGAAACTATGGCTACACCTTC
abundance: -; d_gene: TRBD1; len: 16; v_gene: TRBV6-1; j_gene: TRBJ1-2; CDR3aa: CASSVGPGTELYGYTF; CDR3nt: TGTGCCAGCAGTGTTGGCCCCGGGACAGAATTATATGGCTACACCTTC
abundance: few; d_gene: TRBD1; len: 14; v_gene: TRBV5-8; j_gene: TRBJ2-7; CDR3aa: CASSLGQGYYEQYF; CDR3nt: TGTGCCAGCAGCTTGGGACAGGGGTACTACGAGCAGTACTTC
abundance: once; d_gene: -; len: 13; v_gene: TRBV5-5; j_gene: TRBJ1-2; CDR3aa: CASSLAAVYGYTF; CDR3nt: TGTGCCAGCAGCTTGGCGGCGGTCTATGGCTACACCTTC
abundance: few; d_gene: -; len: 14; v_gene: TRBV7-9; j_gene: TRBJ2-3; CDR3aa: CASSLVGVGDTQYF; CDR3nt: TGTGCCAGCAGCTTGGTTGGAGTCGGAGATACGCAGTATTTT
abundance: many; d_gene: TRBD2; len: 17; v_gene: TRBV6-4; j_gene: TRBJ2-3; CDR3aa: CASSGGTSGDSTDTQYF; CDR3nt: TGTGCCAGCAGTGGCGGTACTAGCGGGGATAGCACAGATACGCAGTATTTT
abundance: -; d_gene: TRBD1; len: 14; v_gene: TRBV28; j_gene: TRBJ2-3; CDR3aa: CASTRDRATDTQYF; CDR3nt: TGTGCCAGCACCCGGGACAGGGCGACAGATACGCAGTATTTT
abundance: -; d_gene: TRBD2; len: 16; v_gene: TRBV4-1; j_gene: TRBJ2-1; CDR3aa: CASSQDSRGGLGEQFF; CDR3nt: TGCGCCAGCAGCCAAGACTCCCGGGGGGGCCTGGGTGAGCAGTTCTTC
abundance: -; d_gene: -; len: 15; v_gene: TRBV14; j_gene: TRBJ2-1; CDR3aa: CASSKTSPSYNEQFF; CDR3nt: TGTGCCAGCAGCAAAACTAGCCCCTCCTACAATGAGCAGTTCTTC
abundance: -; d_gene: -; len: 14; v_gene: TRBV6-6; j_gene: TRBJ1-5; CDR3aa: CASSSQTGGQPQHF; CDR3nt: TGTGCCAGCAGTTCCCAGACAGGCGGCCAGCCCCAGCATTTT
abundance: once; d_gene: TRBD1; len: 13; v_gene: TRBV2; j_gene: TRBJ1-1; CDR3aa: CASSRDRGTEAFF; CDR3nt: TGTGCCAGCAGTCGGGACAGGGGGACTGAAGCTTTCTTT
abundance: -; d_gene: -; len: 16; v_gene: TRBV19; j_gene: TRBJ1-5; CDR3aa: CASSPRGIGGNQPQHF; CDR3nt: TGTGCCAGTAGTCCCCGCGGTATAGGCGGCAATCAGCCCCAGCATTTT
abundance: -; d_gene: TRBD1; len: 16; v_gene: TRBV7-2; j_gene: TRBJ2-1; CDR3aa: CASSLVGGQALNEQFF; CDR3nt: TGTGCCAGCAGCTTAGTAGGGGGCCAAGCGTTAAATGAGCAGTTCTTC
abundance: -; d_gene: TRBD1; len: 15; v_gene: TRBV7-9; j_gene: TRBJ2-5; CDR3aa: CASSQTGVGQETQYF; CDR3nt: TGTGCCAGCAGCCAGACAGGGGTGGGCCAAGAGACCCAGTACTTC
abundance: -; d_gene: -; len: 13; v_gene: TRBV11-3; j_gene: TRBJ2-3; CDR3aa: CASTFGFQDTQYF; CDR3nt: TGTGCCAGCACCTTTGGTTTTCAGGATACGCAGTATTTT
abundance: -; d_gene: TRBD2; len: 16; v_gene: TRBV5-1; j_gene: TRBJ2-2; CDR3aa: CASSWSGGAETGELFF; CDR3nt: TGCGCCAGCAGCTGGAGCGGGGGGGCCGAAACCGGGGAGCTGTTTTTT
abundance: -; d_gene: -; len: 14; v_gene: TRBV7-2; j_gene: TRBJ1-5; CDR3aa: CASSPRGGPQPQHF; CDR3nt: TGTGCCAGCAGCCCCCGGGGGGGGCCTCAGCCCCAGCATTTT
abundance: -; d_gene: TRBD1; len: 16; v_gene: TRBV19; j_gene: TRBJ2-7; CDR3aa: CASIPRRGQSSYEQYF; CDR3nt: TGTGCCAGTATCCCTCGTCGGGGACAGAGCTCCTACGAGCAGTACTTC
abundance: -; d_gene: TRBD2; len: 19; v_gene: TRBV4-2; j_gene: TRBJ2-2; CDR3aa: CASSQGSGRGGSNTGELFF; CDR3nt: TGTGCCAGCAGCCAAGGATCGGGGCGGGGGGGCTCGAACACCGGGGAGCTGTTTTTT
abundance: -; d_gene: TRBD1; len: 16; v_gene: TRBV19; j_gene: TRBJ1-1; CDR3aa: CASSIGTGYPGTEAFF; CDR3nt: TGTGCCAGTAGTATCGGGACAGGTTACCCAGGCACTGAAGCTTTCTTT
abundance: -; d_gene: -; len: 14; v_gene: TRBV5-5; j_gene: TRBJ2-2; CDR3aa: CASSLVRNTGELFF; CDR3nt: TGTGCCAGCAGCTTGGTCAGAAACACCGGGGAGCTGTTTTTT
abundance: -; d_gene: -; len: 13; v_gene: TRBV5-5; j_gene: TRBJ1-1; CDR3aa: CASSSQGDTEAFF; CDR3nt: TGTGCCAGCAGCTCACAGGGTGACACTGAAGCTTTCTTT
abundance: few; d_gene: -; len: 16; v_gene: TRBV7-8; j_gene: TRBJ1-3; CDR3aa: CASSLGQFSSGNTIYF; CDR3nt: TGTGCCAGCAGCTTAGGACAGTTCAGCTCTGGAAACACCATATATTTT
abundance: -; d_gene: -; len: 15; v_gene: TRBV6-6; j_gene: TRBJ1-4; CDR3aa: CASSYYQGGPEKLFF; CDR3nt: TGTGCCAGCAGTTACTATCAGGGAGGTCCTGAAAAACTGTTTTTT
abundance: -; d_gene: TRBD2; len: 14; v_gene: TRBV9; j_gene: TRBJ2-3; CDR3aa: CASSVGLAEDTQYF; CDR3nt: TGTGCCAGCAGCGTAGGACTAGCGGAAGATACGCAGTATTTT
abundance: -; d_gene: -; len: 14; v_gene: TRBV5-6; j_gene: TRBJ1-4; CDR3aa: CASSRQAIGEKLFF; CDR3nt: TGTGCCAGCAGCCGACAGGCAATAGGGGAAAAACTGTTTTTT
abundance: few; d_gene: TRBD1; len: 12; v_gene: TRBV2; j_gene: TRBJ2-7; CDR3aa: CKTGGDSYEQYF; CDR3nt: TGTAAAACAGGGGGTGATTCCTACGAGCAGTACTTC
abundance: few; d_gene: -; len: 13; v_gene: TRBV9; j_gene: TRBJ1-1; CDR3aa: CASSPQRDTEAFF; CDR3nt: TGTGCCAGCAGCCCGCAGAGGGACACTGAAGCTTTCTTT